The rows below give T cell receptor beta chains drawn from one sample of a study of monozygotic twins with inflammatory bowel disease. TCRdb reprocessed the 5' RACE reads and keeps a single row for each CDR3 protein, giving no DNA. This sample lists about 140,000 distinct CDR3 sequences; its ten largest clones have less than 3%. The sample taken for sequencing was blood. The source of these receptors is a human donor with ulcerative colitis or Crohn's disease, or a healthy co-twin of an affected twin (not recorded which). The CDR3 runs from the conserved cysteine through the conserved F or W.

j_call,v_call,cdr3_aa
TRBJ2-3,TRBV5-6,CASSLAPAGDTQYF
TRBJ1-4,TRBV5-1,CASSLLRGPGTNEKLFF
TRBJ2-1,TRBV30,CAWSAGTSGGYGEQFF
TRBJ2-7,TRBV7-3,CASSLIPSGEQYF
TRBJ1-2,TRBV20-1,CSASLDGFYGYTF
TRBJ2-7,TRBV23-1,CASSQYSGPRSEQYF
TRBJ1-5,TRBV6-2/TRBV6-3,CASSDHRDRVRSNQPQHF
TRBJ2-2,TRBV14,CASSQEARGPGELFF
TRBJ1-2,TRBV9,CASSTRGPNYGYTF
TRBJ2-1,TRBV20-1,CSALALGDEQFF
TRBJ2-2,TRBV28,CASSPRTGWDTGELFF
TRBJ2-7,TRBV6-2/TRBV6-3,CASSYSRTSYEQYF
TRBJ2-1,TRBV27,CASSSTGTYNEQFF
TRBJ2-5,TRBV5-1,CASSLVQGYQETQYF
TRBJ2-7,TRBV5-1,CASSTGQVNYEQYF
TRBJ2-1,TRBV5-1,CASSSGSPLNEQFF
TRBJ1-2,TRBV7-2,CASSLGSAGALYGYTF
TRBJ2-4,TRBV5-1,CASSLASTGGGNIQYF